A selection of T cell receptor beta chains follows, all from one sample in a study of shared clonotypes between healthy human individuals. Using immunoSEQ multiplex PCR, the repertoire was profiled, and TCRdb retains in-frame clones only, with some absent. The sample lists about 2 million clones, roughly 94% occurring once. The sample consisted of naive CD8+ T cells sorted from blood. Receptors were obtained from a man younger than 35 in good health. CDR3s include the opening cysteine and the closing phenylalanine or tryptophan. Each record gives: D gene, clone size, V gene, J gene, CDR3 DNA, CDR3 protein. The D gene is left open where the match is weak. Size is stated for part of the rows, as once, few or many counts, or as a class when the clone is expanded.

d_gene: TRBD1; abundance: -; v_gene: TRBV13; j_gene: TRBJ2-7; CDR3nt: TGTGCCAGCAGCTTAGCGGGACAGGGGACCGAGCAGTACTTC; CDR3aa: CASSLAGQGTEQYF
d_gene: -; abundance: -; v_gene: TRBV6-5; j_gene: TRBJ2-7; CDR3nt: TGTGCCGGCAGCAGAGGTCCCGGGGACGAGCAGTACTTC; CDR3aa: CAGSRGPGDEQYF
d_gene: -; abundance: -; v_gene: TRBV6-5; j_gene: TRBJ1-1; CDR3nt: TGTGCCAGCAGTTACGCTTCTCCGGGAGGCACTGAAGCTTTCTTT; CDR3aa: CASSYASPGGTEAFF
d_gene: -; abundance: -; v_gene: TRBV27; j_gene: TRBJ2-3; CDR3nt: TGTGCCAGCAGTTCCTTTGCTGGGGCCCCCACAGATACGCAGTATTTT; CDR3aa: CASSSFAGAPTDTQYF
d_gene: -; abundance: -; v_gene: TRBV30; j_gene: TRBJ1-3; CDR3nt: TGTGCCTGGAGTCGCCAGGGTAACCCTGGAAACACCATATATTTT; CDR3aa: CAWSRQGNPGNTIYF
d_gene: TRBD2; abundance: -; v_gene: TRBV10-3; j_gene: TRBJ2-5; CDR3nt: TGTGCCATCAGTGCCCCCGGGACTAACCAAGAGACCCAGTACTTC; CDR3aa: CAISAPGTNQETQYF
d_gene: TRBD2; abundance: -; v_gene: TRBV4-1; j_gene: TRBJ2-3; CDR3nt: TGCGCCAGCAGCCAAGCAGCGGGGGATAGCACAGATACGCAGTATTTT; CDR3aa: CASSQAAGDSTDTQYF
d_gene: -; abundance: -; v_gene: TRBV4-2; j_gene: TRBJ2-3; CDR3nt: TGTGCCAGCAGCGTTGTGGGAAGCGGAGATACGCAGTATTTT; CDR3aa: CASSVVGSGDTQYF
d_gene: TRBD1; abundance: -; v_gene: TRBV30; j_gene: TRBJ2-7; CDR3nt: TGTGCCTGCGGGACAGGGGTTGAGGTCTGGCGAGAGCAGTACTTC; CDR3aa: CACGTGVEVWREQYF
d_gene: -; abundance: once; v_gene: TRBV5-6; j_gene: TRBJ2-7; CDR3nt: -; CDR3aa: CASSLEWFGAGAYF
d_gene: TRBD1; abundance: -; v_gene: TRBV27; j_gene: TRBJ1-5; CDR3nt: TGTGCCAGCAGTTTAGGACAGGGAGTTGATCAGCCCCAGCATTTT; CDR3aa: CASSLGQGVDQPQHF
d_gene: TRBD1; abundance: -; v_gene: TRBV27; j_gene: TRBJ1-5; CDR3nt: TGTGCCAGCAGTTTACTCCCGGGACAGGGGGCCAATCAGCCCCAGCATTTT; CDR3aa: CASSLLPGQGANQPQHF
d_gene: -; abundance: -; v_gene: TRBV7-6; j_gene: TRBJ2-3; CDR3nt: TGTGCCAGCAGCCCCGGGACCTCCAGTTGGGATACGCAGTATTTT; CDR3aa: CASSPGTSSWDTQYF
d_gene: -; abundance: once; v_gene: TRBV4-3; j_gene: TRBJ1-2; CDR3nt: TGCGCCAGCAGCCAAGATGCCGTGGCGGGTTACACCTTC; CDR3aa: CASSQDAVAGYTF
d_gene: -; abundance: -; v_gene: TRBV5-1; j_gene: TRBJ2-7; CDR3nt: TGCGCCAGCAGGTGGGAGGGGGAATCCTACGAGCAGTACTTC; CDR3aa: CASRWEGESYEQYF
d_gene: -; abundance: -; v_gene: TRBV28; j_gene: TRBJ2-7; CDR3nt: TGTGCCAGCAGTTTGGAGGTAGCGAGAATCGACGAGCAGTACTTC; CDR3aa: CASSLEVARIDEQYF
d_gene: -; abundance: -; v_gene: TRBV15; j_gene: TRBJ1-1; CDR3nt: TGTGCCACCAGCAGAGCCGGTTTGGGCACTGAAGCTTTCTTT; CDR3aa: CATSRAGLGTEAFF
d_gene: -; abundance: -; v_gene: TRBV7-9; j_gene: TRBJ2-7; CDR3nt: TGTGCCAGCTCCGACCCGTCCTCCTACGAGCAGTACTTC; CDR3aa: CASSDPSSYEQYF
d_gene: -; abundance: -; v_gene: TRBV9; j_gene: TRBJ2-2; CDR3nt: TGTGCCAGCCCCACAGACTACACCGGGGAGCTGTTTTTT; CDR3aa: CASPTDYTGELFF
d_gene: -; abundance: few; v_gene: TRBV2; j_gene: TRBJ2-7; CDR3nt: TGTGCCAGCAGTGAGGTCGGCGGTACCTACGAGCAGTACTTC; CDR3aa: CASSEVGGTYEQYF
d_gene: -; abundance: -; v_gene: TRBV7-6; j_gene: TRBJ1-3; CDR3nt: TGTGCCAGCAGCTTAGTCATTGACGGCTCTGGAAACACCATATATTTT; CDR3aa: CASSLVIDGSGNTIYF
d_gene: -; abundance: -; v_gene: TRBV7-6; j_gene: TRBJ1-6; CDR3nt: TGTGCCAGCAGCCTGACTGTCCTTAATTCACCCCTCCACTTT; CDR3aa: CASSLTVLNSPLHF
d_gene: -; abundance: -; v_gene: TRBV7-9; j_gene: TRBJ1-5; CDR3nt: TGTGCCAGCAGCTTAGTGGGGGGTAGCAATCAGCCCCAGCATTTT; CDR3aa: CASSLVGGSNQPQHF
d_gene: TRBD2; abundance: -; v_gene: TRBV27; j_gene: TRBJ2-3; CDR3nt: TGTGCCAGCAGTTTAACGCTAGCGGGGCCGACTAGCACAGATACGCAGTATTTT; CDR3aa: CASSLTLAGPTSTDTQYF
d_gene: -; abundance: -; v_gene: TRBV7-6; j_gene: TRBJ2-7; CDR3nt: TGTGCCAGCAGCTTAGCGGGAGCCTACGAGCAGTACTTC; CDR3aa: CASSLAGAYEQYF
d_gene: -; abundance: -; v_gene: TRBV7-9; j_gene: TRBJ2-7; CDR3nt: TGTGCCAGCAGCCCATCAAGGGGCGGGACGGCTTCCGAGCAGTACTTC; CDR3aa: CASSPSRGGTASEQYF
d_gene: -; abundance: -; v_gene: TRBV7-9; j_gene: TRBJ2-5; CDR3nt: TGTGCCAGCAGCAACCGGGATTCGGAAGAGACCCAGTACTTC; CDR3aa: CASSNRDSEETQYF
d_gene: TRBD2; abundance: -; v_gene: TRBV19; j_gene: TRBJ2-1; CDR3nt: TGTGCCAGTAGCCTAGTAGGGGAACTAGCGGGTGAGGATGAGCAGTTCTTC; CDR3aa: CASSLVGELAGEDEQFF
d_gene: TRBD1; abundance: once; v_gene: TRBV28; j_gene: TRBJ1-1; CDR3nt: TGTGCCAGCAGTTTGTATAGGGGGCGCACTGAAGCTTTCTTT; CDR3aa: CASSLYRGRTEAFF
d_gene: -; abundance: -; v_gene: TRBV4-3; j_gene: TRBJ2-1; CDR3nt: TGCGCCAGCAGCCAAGAACAGGGTTGGGAGCAGTTCTTC; CDR3aa: CASSQEQGWEQFF
d_gene: -; abundance: -; v_gene: TRBV27; j_gene: TRBJ2-7; CDR3nt: TGTGCCAGCAGCCATAACAAGGGGGGGGTCCTGGGTTACGAGCAGTACTTC; CDR3aa: CASSHNKGGVLGYEQYF
d_gene: -; abundance: -; v_gene: TRBV13; j_gene: TRBJ2-1; CDR3nt: TGTGCCAGCAGCGACCCTGGGGGCTCCTACAATGAGCAGTTCTTC; CDR3aa: CASSDPGGSYNEQFF
d_gene: -; abundance: -; v_gene: TRBV6-1; j_gene: TRBJ1-2; CDR3nt: TGTGCCAGCAGTGAGGGCACTGTTTTCTATGGCTACACCTTC; CDR3aa: CASSEGTVFYGYTF
d_gene: -; abundance: -; v_gene: TRBV6-6; j_gene: TRBJ2-6; CDR3nt: TGTGCCAGCAGTTACGTCTCTGGGGCCAACGTCCTGACTTTC; CDR3aa: CASSYVSGANVLTF
d_gene: -; abundance: -; v_gene: TRBV2; j_gene: TRBJ2-1; CDR3nt: TGTGCCAGCACCCCCCGAGGGGGTGACAATGAGCAGTTCTTC; CDR3aa: CASTPRGGDNEQFF
d_gene: -; abundance: -; v_gene: TRBV4-3; j_gene: TRBJ2-2; CDR3nt: TGCGCCAGCAGCCCCTTAACGGAGAGCTTGGACGGGGAGCTGTTTTTT; CDR3aa: CASSPLTESLDGELFF
d_gene: -; abundance: -; v_gene: TRBV5-6; j_gene: TRBJ2-5; CDR3nt: TGTGCCAGCAGTGGCGAGGGCGAAGAGACCCAGTACTTC; CDR3aa: CASSGEGEETQYF
d_gene: -; abundance: -; v_gene: TRBV4-1; j_gene: TRBJ2-7; CDR3nt: TGCGCCAGCAGCCAAGTTTGGGACAACGAGCAGTACTTC; CDR3aa: CASSQVWDNEQYF
d_gene: -; abundance: -; v_gene: TRBV27; j_gene: TRBJ2-1; CDR3nt: TGTGCCAGCAGTTTGGAGGGAAGGTACAATGAGCAGTTCTTC; CDR3aa: CASSLEGRYNEQFF
d_gene: -; abundance: -; v_gene: TRBV11-2; j_gene: TRBJ2-7; CDR3nt: TGTGCCAGCAATCCGGGCATGTCCCCCTACGAGCAGTACTTC; CDR3aa: CASNPGMSPYEQYF
d_gene: -; abundance: -; v_gene: TRBV30; j_gene: TRBJ2-3; CDR3nt: TGTGCCTGGAGTAGTCATCCAGGGGTCCGGGCAGATACGCAGTATTTT; CDR3aa: CAWSSHPGVRADTQYF
d_gene: TRBD1; abundance: -; v_gene: TRBV30; j_gene: TRBJ1-2; CDR3nt: TGTGCCTGGAGTGCCTCAACAGGGGACCACTATGGCTACACCTTC; CDR3aa: CAWSASTGDHYGYTF
d_gene: -; abundance: once; v_gene: TRBV7-9; j_gene: TRBJ1-1; CDR3nt: TGTGCCAGCAGCTTAGTAGGGGTGAGGGCTGAAGCTTTCTTT; CDR3aa: CASSLVGVRAEAFF
d_gene: TRBD1; abundance: -; v_gene: TRBV19; j_gene: TRBJ1-2; CDR3nt: TGTGCCAGTAGTGGCCGGGACAGGGGGCCTGGTGTCTATGGCTACACCTTC; CDR3aa: CASSGRDRGPGVYGYTF
d_gene: -; abundance: -; v_gene: TRBV9; j_gene: TRBJ2-2; CDR3nt: TGTGCCAGCAGCGCCCCCCAAAGACACGCGAACACCGGGGAGCTGTTTTTT; CDR3aa: CASSAPQRHANTGELFF
d_gene: TRBD2; abundance: -; v_gene: TRBV19; j_gene: TRBJ2-1; CDR3nt: TGTGCCAGTAGTGCGACTAGCGGGAGATCCCCCTACAATGAGCAGTTCTTC; CDR3aa: CASSATSGRSPYNEQFF
d_gene: -; abundance: -; v_gene: TRBV28; j_gene: TRBJ1-6; CDR3nt: TGTGCCAGCAGACTACAGGGTTTGGGTTCACCCCTCCACTTT; CDR3aa: CASRLQGLGSPLHF
d_gene: TRBD2; abundance: once; v_gene: TRBV28; j_gene: TRBJ2-7; CDR3nt: TGTGCCAGCAGTTTAGGTCTAGCGGGTTTGTACGAGCAGTACTTC; CDR3aa: CASSLGLAGLYEQYF
d_gene: -; abundance: -; v_gene: TRBV4-3; j_gene: TRBJ2-3; CDR3nt: TGCGCCAGCAGCCAAGTGTCCGATACGCAGTATTTT; CDR3aa: CASSQVSDTQYF
d_gene: TRBD2; abundance: -; v_gene: TRBV9; j_gene: TRBJ2-1; CDR3nt: TGTGCCAGCAGCGTAGTGATAGCGGGGTCCTACAATGAGCAGTTCTTC; CDR3aa: CASSVVIAGSYNEQFF
d_gene: TRBD1; abundance: -; v_gene: TRBV4-1; j_gene: TRBJ2-7; CDR3nt: TGCGCCAGCAGCAACCGGGACAGGGCCGGGTACGAGCAGTACTTC; CDR3aa: CASSNRDRAGYEQYF
d_gene: -; abundance: -; v_gene: TRBV7-8; j_gene: TRBJ2-7; CDR3nt: TGTGCCAGCAGCTTATCGGCCCTCTACGAGCAGTACTTC; CDR3aa: CASSLSALYEQYF
d_gene: -; abundance: -; v_gene: TRBV9; j_gene: TRBJ2-3; CDR3nt: TGTGCCAGCAGCGTAGGGCTTTTCACAGATACGCAGTATTTT; CDR3aa: CASSVGLFTDTQYF
d_gene: -; abundance: -; v_gene: TRBV19; j_gene: TRBJ2-7; CDR3nt: TGTGCCAGTAGTATAGGAGGAGGCTACGAGCAGTACTTC; CDR3aa: CASSIGGGYEQYF